This T cell receptor beta chain came from a study of early T cells in non-severe SARS-CoV-2 infection. Study context: Sequenced material consisted of bulk RNA (from unsorted whole blood), and chains were unpaired.

The study, taken as a whole, reports: Reliance on VDJdb matching favored anti-spike CD8 responses; private and CD4 specificities were missed.

Unique molecular identifiers (one per individual cDNA molecule) were attached. MiXCR, run by TCRdb on the 5' RACE reads, gives a single entry per CDR3 protein. The profile covers about 64,000 distinct CDR3 sequences, with approximately 14% appearing a single time and about 4% taken by the ten largest. Per the germline V gene, CDR1 is LNHDA and CDR2 is SQIVND (reference sequence). Germline trimming cut 7 bases from V and 3 bases from J; bases unmatched to any gene: 6. The CDR3 length is 14 residues. Comments on this clonotype: As yet, its antigen is unknown.

The chain is built from TRBV19 and TRBJ1-5, with TRBD1 matching 7 bases. This sequence was found in an adult who was a healthcare worker with PCR-confirmed SARS-CoV-2 infection or an uninfected control (not recorded which). Sequencing was performed on whole blood. The DNA for the CDR3 is TGTGCCAGTACCCTGACAGGGCCCAATCAGCCCCAGCATTTT. It is translated as CASTLTGPNQPQHF. The whole variable domain, remainder taken from reference TRBV19 and TRBJ1-5, is DGGITQSPKYLFRKEGQNVTLSCEQNLNHDAMYWYRQDPGQGLRLIYYSQIVNDFQKGDIAEGYSVSREKKESFPLTVTSAQKNPTAFYLCASTLTGPNQPQHFGDGTRLSIL.